This T cell receptor beta chain stems from a study of T cells in Graves' hyperthyroidism and ophthalmopathy. There are 16 residues in the CDR3. V shed 7 bases and J shed 9 bases, with 24 bases lying between them. CDR1 and CDR2 (germline): MNHEY, SVGEGT. RNA transcripts provided the source from which TCR beta CDR3 regions were amplified. The HTBI primer set drove a first-round RT-PCR of the TCR CDR3. TCRdb itself ran the multiplex PCR reads through MiXCR, one entry per CDR3 protein. This sample yields approximately 330,000 distinct CDR3 sequences, of which 18% are seen a single time; about half belongs to the top ten. Researchers defined stable Graves' hyperthyroidism as no ophthalmopathy progression within 18 months.

The sequenced material came from blood. This chain links TRBV6-2 or TRBV6-3 with TRBJ2-2, with a possible D match to TRBD1 (7 bases). The receptor comes from a woman in her forties or fifties with Graves' hyperthyroidism. The CDR3 DNA reads TGTGCCAGCAAATCAGGGGGGTCGTCGAGAACCTGGGAGCTGTTTTTT. Residues: CASKSGGSSRTWELFF.